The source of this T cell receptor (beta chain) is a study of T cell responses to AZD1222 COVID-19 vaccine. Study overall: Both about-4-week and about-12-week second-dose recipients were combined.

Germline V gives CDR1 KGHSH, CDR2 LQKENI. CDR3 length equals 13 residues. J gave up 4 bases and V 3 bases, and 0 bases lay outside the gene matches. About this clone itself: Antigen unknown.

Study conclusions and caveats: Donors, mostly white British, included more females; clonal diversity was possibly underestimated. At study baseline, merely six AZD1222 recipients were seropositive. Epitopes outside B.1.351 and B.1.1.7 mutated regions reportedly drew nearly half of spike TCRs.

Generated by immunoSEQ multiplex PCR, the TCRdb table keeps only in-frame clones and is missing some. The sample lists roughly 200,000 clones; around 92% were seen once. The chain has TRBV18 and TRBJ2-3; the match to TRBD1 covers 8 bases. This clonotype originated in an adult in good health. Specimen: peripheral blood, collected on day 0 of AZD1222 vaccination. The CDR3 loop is CASSPTGADTQYF. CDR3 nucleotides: TGTGCCAGCTCACCGACAGGGGCAGATACGCAGTATTTT.